A selection of T cell receptor beta chains follows, all from one sample in a study of cytomegalovirus exposure and HLA in healthy donors. Sequencing was performed with immunoSEQ multiplex PCR; in TCRdb, only in-frame clones are kept and a portion is missing. The sample lists some 220,000 clones; 85% to 95% were seen once. The sequencing input was PBMCs. Receptor source: a woman aged 18-29 years in good health and CMV-seronegative. CDR3s include the opening cysteine and the closing phenylalanine or tryptophan. D genes are given only for firm matches. Size tells how often a clone was seen (once, few, many) or the class of an expanded clone, and some rows leave it out.

D	V	size	J	CDR3	DNA
.	TRBV5-4	few	TRBJ2-7	CASSLTYGYEQYF	TGTGCCAGCAGCCTGACTTACGGCTACGAGCAGTACTTC
.	TRBV6-5	.	TRBJ1-1	CGVSQQGGTEAFF	TGTGGGGTTTCCCAACAGGGAGGGACTGAAGCTTTCTTT
TRBD1	TRBV4-1	.	TRBJ1-1	CASSQIRQGGDAEAFF	TGCGCCAGCAGCCAAATCCGACAGGGGGGGGACGCTGAAGCTTTCTTT
TRBD1	TRBV29-1	.	TRBJ1-5	CSVWDRGDQPQHF	TGCAGCGTTTGGGACAGGGGTGACCAGCCCCAGCATTTT
.	TRBV27	.	TRBJ2-3	CASSLTGTPSTDTQYF	TGTGCCAGCAGTCTGACCGGGACACCTAGCACAGATACGCAGTATTTT
TRBD2	TRBV2	.	TRBJ2-3	CASRGLAGFTDTQYF	TGTGCCAGCAGGGGACTAGCGGGATTCACAGATACGCAGTATTTT
.	TRBV30	once	TRBJ2-2	CAWSVTRSTNTGELFF	TGTGCCTGGAGTGTAACTCGGTCAACGAACACCGGGGAGCTGTTTTTT
.	TRBV7-6	.	TRBJ2-1	CASSFPPRTNEQFF	TGTGCCAGCAGCTTCCCGCCCAGAACCAATGAGCAGTTCTTC
.	TRBV28	.	TRBJ1-5	CASSLPGPGGNQPQHF	TGTGCCAGCAGTTTACCGGGTCCTGGCGGCAATCAGCCCCAGCATTTT
.	TRBV5-4	few	TRBJ1-1	CASSLRSQGPEAFF	TGTGCCAGCAGCTTGAGGAGTCAGGGCCCTGAAGCTTTCTTT
TRBD1	TRBV5-4	.	TRBJ2-3	CASSPDRGDTQYF	TGTGCCAGCAGCCCGGACAGGGGAGATACGCAGTATTTT
TRBD1	TRBV14	once	TRBJ2-4	CASSLGQLLNIQYF	TGTGCCAGCAGCCTGGGACAGCTCTTAAACATTCAGTACTTC
TRBD2	TRBV6-4	.	TRBJ2-5	CASTPSGRETQYF	TGTGCCAGCACTCCTAGCGGGAGAGAGACCCAGTACTTC
.	TRBV5-1	.	TRBJ2-3	CASMETTSSDTQYF	TGCGCCAGCATGGAGACTACCTCTTCAGATACGCAGTATTTT
.	TRBV2	.	TRBJ1-5	CASRKDNRVLDQPQHF	TGTGCCAGCAGAAAGGATAACAGGGTTTTGGATCAGCCCCAGCATTTT
TRBD2	TRBV30	.	TRBJ2-1	CAWTGGRSINEQFF	TGTGCCTGGACCGGCGGGAGGTCAATCAATGAGCAGTTCTTC
.	TRBV7-6	.	TRBJ2-2	CASSLGVPGTGELFF	TGTGCCAGCAGCTTAGGAGTCCCGGGCACCGGGGAGCTGTTTTTT
.	TRBV7-9	.	TRBJ1-4	CASIWTGTNEKLFF	TGTGCCAGCATCTGGACCGGGACAAATGAAAAACTGTTTTTT
TRBD2	TRBV6-4	few	TRBJ2-1	CASSSAGTSGSYNEQFF	TGTGCCAGCAGCTCAGCTGGGACTAGCGGGTCCTACAATGAGCAGTTCTTC
.	TRBV19	.	TRBJ1-3	CASSFPPTPAFGNTIYF	TGTGCCAGTAGTTTCCCACCGACTCCTGCTTTTGGAAACACCATATATTTT
.	TRBV14	.	TRBJ1-2	CASSGFGGRLSYTF	TGTGCCAGCAGCGGCTTCGGGGGGCGACTGAGCTACACCTTC
.	TRBV7-2	.	TRBJ2-7	CASSTDSGEQYF	TGTGCCAGCAGCACAGATTCTGGGGAGCAGTACTTC
TRBD1	TRBV19	.	TRBJ2-3	CASSGTGGDTQYF	TGTGCCAGTTCCGGGACAGGGGGAGATACGCAGTATTTT
.	TRBV10-1	.	TRBJ2-1	CASSEIAVNEQFF	TGCGCCAGCAGTGAGATAGCGGTAAATGAGCAGTTCTTC
TRBD2	TRBV29-1	once	TRBJ2-7	CSVSGTSYEQYF	TGCAGCGTATCCGGGACTAGCTACGAGCAGTACTTC
.	TRBV5-1	.	TRBJ2-7	CASSLARTVSYEQYF	TGCGCCAGCAGCTTGGCCCGGACAGTCTCCTACGAGCAGTACTTC
TRBD1	TRBV2	once	TRBJ2-1	CASGTGVNEQFF	TGTGCCAGCGGGACAGGGGTAAATGAGCAGTTCTTC
TRBD1	TRBV7-9	.	TRBJ1-4	CASSLGRQGGEKLFF	TGTGCCAGCAGCTTAGGAAGACAGGGGGGTGAAAAACTGTTTTTT
.	TRBV19	.	TRBJ2-2	CASTRSDRNTGELFF	TGTGCCAGTACCCGATCGGACAGGAACACCGGGGAGCTGTTTTTT
TRBD2	TRBV27	.	TRBJ2-5	CASSSGLAGIETQYF	TGTGCCAGCAGTTCAGGACTAGCGGGTATAGAGACCCAGTACTTC
.	TRBV14	.	TRBJ2-1	CASSQELAGEQFF	TGTGCCAGCAGCCAAGAACTCGCCGGGGAGCAGTTCTTC
TRBD1	TRBV30	.	TRBJ1-1	CAWSTRQGAEAFF	TGTGCCTGGAGTACGCGACAGGGGGCTGAAGCTTTCTTT
.	TRBV5-5	.	TRBJ1-2	CASTREPISRVDYGYTF	TGTGCCAGCACGAGGGAACCGATCAGTCGGGTTGATTATGGCTACACCTTC
.	TRBV2	few	TRBJ2-7	CASSVALTSDEQYF	TGTGCCAGCAGTGTCGCTCTTACAAGCGACGAGCAGTACTTC
.	TRBV5-6	.	TRBJ1-3	CASSLMAGITGNTIYF	TGTGCCAGCAGCTTGATGGCAGGGATTACTGGAAACACCATATATTTT
.	TRBV7-9	.	TRBJ2-4	CASSWTENIQYF	TGTGCCAGCAGCTGGACAGAAAACATTCAGTACTTC
.	TRBV5-4	.	TRBJ2-7	CASSPGSRSSYEQYF	TGTGCCAGCAGTCCCGGTAGCCGAAGCTCCTACGAGCAGTACTTC
TRBD1	TRBV4-1	.	TRBJ1-5	CASSQEVDRVIDQPQHF	TGCGCCAGCAGCCAAGAGGTAGACAGGGTGATCGATCAGCCCCAGCATTTT
.	TRBV6-5	.	TRBJ2-5	CASSDWAGPETQYF	TGTGCCAGCAGTGACTGGGCCGGCCCCGAGACCCAGTACTTC
.	TRBV4-1	.	TRBJ1-5	CASSQDSAGDLGQPQHF	TGCGCCAGCAGCCAAGATTCGGCAGGGGATTTGGGTCAGCCCCAGCATTTT
.	TRBV5-1	once	TRBJ2-5	CASSPGFQETQYF	TGCGCCAGCAGCCCAGGGTTCCAAGAGACCCAGTACTTC
.	TRBV29-1	.	TRBJ2-5	CSVDRGSAETQYF	TGCAGCGTTGACAGGGGTTCTGCGGAGACCCAGTACTTC
TRBD2	TRBV4-1	.	TRBJ2-7	CASSQVIAGVYEQYF	TGCGCCAGCAGCCAAGTAATAGCGGGAGTATACGAGCAGTACTTC
TRBD1	TRBV5-1	.	TRBJ2-3	CASSSGQARTLDTQYF	TGCGCCAGCAGTTCCGGACAGGCTCGAACCTTAGATACGCAGTATTTT
.	TRBV2	.	TRBJ2-7	CASSPPPAGHEQYF	TGTGCCAGCAGTCCGCCCCCCGCGGGACACGAGCAGTACTTC
.	TRBV5-4	.	TRBJ1-1	CASSLKLNTEAFF	TGTGCCAGCAGCTTGAAGCTGAACACTGAAGCTTTCTTT
TRBD1	TRBV7-8	.	TRBJ2-2	CASTGRTGITGELFF	TGTGCCAGCACCGGCCGGACAGGGATAACCGGGGAGCTGTTTTTT
TRBD2	TRBV30	.	TRBJ2-1	CACSEGGPYNEQFF	TGTGCCTGTTCGGAGGGAGGGCCCTACAATGAGCAGTTCTTC
.	TRBV30	.	TRBJ1-1	CAWILTEAFF	TGTGCCTGGATCCTGACTGAAGCTTTCTTT
TRBD2	TRBV15	.	TRBJ2-1	CATSRDYGPSGKNGNEQFF	TGTGCCACCAGCAGAGATTACGGACCTAGCGGGAAAAACGGCAATGAGCAGTTCTTC
.	TRBV14	once	TRBJ2-1	CASSWRRLSSYNEQFF	TGTGCCAGCAGCTGGCGCCGACTGTCCTCCTACAATGAGCAGTTCTTC
TRBD1	TRBV5-1	once	TRBJ2-7	CASSLLPGGDLNGLDYEQYF	TGCGCCAGCAGCTTGCTCCCAGGGGGCGACCTCAATGGGTTAGACTACGAGCAGTACTTC
.	TRBV6-5	.	TRBJ1-3	CASRSTALGNTIYF	TGTGCCAGCAGGTCGACAGCCCTCGGAAACACCATATATTTT